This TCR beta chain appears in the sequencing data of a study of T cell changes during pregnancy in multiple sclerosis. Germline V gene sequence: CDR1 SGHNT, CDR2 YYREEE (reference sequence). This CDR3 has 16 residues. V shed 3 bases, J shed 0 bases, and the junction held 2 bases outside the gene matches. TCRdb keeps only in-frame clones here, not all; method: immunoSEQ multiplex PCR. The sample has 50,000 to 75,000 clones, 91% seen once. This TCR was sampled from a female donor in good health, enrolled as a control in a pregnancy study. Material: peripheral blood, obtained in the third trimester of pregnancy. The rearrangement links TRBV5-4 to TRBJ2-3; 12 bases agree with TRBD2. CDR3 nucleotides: TGTGCCAGCAGCTGGGGGACTAGCGGGAGCACAGATACGCAGTATTTT. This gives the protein CASSWGTSGSTDTQYF.